The 9 T cell receptor beta chains in this list originate from one sample, sequenced in a study of graft-versus-host responses after intestinal transplantation. Their target antigens are unknown. TCRdb's table, derived via immunoSEQ multiplex PCR, lists solely in-frame clones and lacks some. Seen here are about 86,000 clones, around 89% observed once, and the top ten hold 0.28%. The sequences come from unstimulated CD4+ T cells sorted from spleen or lymph node cells, collected before transplant. All receptors derive from a human donor who was the organ donor for an intestinal transplant.

V gene TRBV19 combines with J gene TRBJ2-1; TRBD1 agrees at 11 bases. The junction had 8 bases not matched to a gene; V was cut back by 6 bases and J by 4 bases. The CDR3 is made up of 16 amino acids. Germline V gives CDR1 LNHDA, CDR2 SQIVND (reference sequence). The CDR3 DNA is TGTGCCAGTAGCCAGGGACAGGGGGGAAGGTACAATGAGCAGTTCTTC. This gives the protein CASSQGQGGRYNEQFF.

The V call is TRBV4-2, the J call TRBJ2-7; 11 bases are shared with TRBD1. Trimming took 1 base from V and 2 from J; bases not matched to a gene: 4. CDR1 is LGHNA, CDR2 YNFKEQ, per germline. This CDR3 has 16 residues. The CDR3 here is CASSQVSGQGAYEQYF. CDR3 coding DNA: TGTGCCAGCAGCCAAGTGTCGGGACAGGGGGCCTACGAGCAGTACTTC.

The rearrangement links TRBV19 to TRBJ1-1; possibly TRBD1 for D (5 bases). The CDR3 covers 15 residues. The germline V gene has CDR1 LNHDA and CDR2 SQIVND (reference sequence). The ends were cut back, 2 bases at V and 3 bases at J, with 13 bases in the middle. CDR3 in amino acids: CASSIRTRRDTEAFF. CDR3 sequence (DNA): TGTGCCAGTAGTATAAGGACAAGGAGGGACACTGAAGCTTTCTTT.

The chain recombines TRBV5-1 with TRBJ2-2, with D tentatively TRBD1 (6 bases). This CDR3 contains 15 residues. The germline V and J ends were trimmed by 0 bases and 6 bases, with 12 bases remaining between them. Germline CDR1 SGHRS, CDR2 YFSETQ. CDR3 loop: CASSLGQGISGELFF. The CDR3 bases are TGCGCCAGCAGCTTGGGGCAGGGGATATCCGGGGAGCTGTTTTTT.

The genes are TRBV12-5 and TRBJ2-4; TRBD2 matches at 8 bases. The germline V gene has CDR1 LGHNT and CDR2 FRNRAP. The CDR3 totals 15 residues. Trimming at V came to 6 bases and at J to 0 bases, leaving 4 bases not matched to a gene. The CDR3 is CASGLAGRAKNIQYF. The CDR3, as DNA: TGTGCTAGTGGCTTAGCGGGGCGAGCCAAAAACATTCAGTACTTC.

The chain has TRBV5-1 and TRBJ2-1; 9 bases are a match to TRBD2. V dropped 1 base and J dropped 7; count of bases not matched to a gene: 0. The germline CDR1 and CDR2 sequences are SGHRS and YFSETQ. This CDR3 has 13 amino acids. In DNA form, the CDR3 reads TGCGCCAGCAGCTTGCTAGCGGGAAATGAGCAGTTCTTC. Translating it yields CASSLLAGNEQFF.

The chain combines TRBV9 with TRBJ2-5, with 7 bases fitting TRBD2. The CDR3 sequence is 17 residues long. The junction had 15 bases not matched to a gene; V was cut back by 2 bases and J by 5 bases. Germline V gene lookup returns CDR1 SGDLS and CDR2 YYNGEE. The CDR3 region is CASSVHSSWTSEETQYF. CDR3 in DNA: TGTGCCAGCAGCGTGCACTCGTCATGGACTAGTGAGGAGACCCAGTACTTC.

This clone was recorded a few times. The rearrangement uses TRBV4-3 and TRBJ1-5; D ambiguous. V gave up 3 bases and J gave up 4 bases, with 7 bases separating them. CDR1 and CDR2 from the germline V gene are LGHNA and YSLEER. The CDR3 is 13 residues long. The CDR3, as DNA: TGCGCCAGCAGCCAGTACAGAAATCAGCCCCAGCATTTT. Its translation is CASSQYRNQPQHF.

The chain recombines TRBV19 with TRBJ2-1; a weak D match, TRBD2 (6 bases). V was cut by 5 bases and J by 1 base, with 15 bases left in between. CDR1 and CDR2 (germline): LNHDA, SQIVND (reference sequence). This CDR3 has 16 residues. The CDR3 loop reads CASSPRPSASYNEQFF. The DNA for the CDR3 is TGTGCCAGTAGTCCACGCCCTAGCGCTTCCTACAATGAGCAGTTCTTC. Full variable domain (remainder filled in from reference TRBV19 and TRBJ2-1): DGGITQSPKYLFRKEGQNVTLSCEQNLNHDAMYWYRQDPGQGLRLIYYSQIVNDFQKGDIAEGYSVSREKKESFPLTVTSAQKNPTAFYLCASSPRPSASYNEQFFGPGTRLTVL.